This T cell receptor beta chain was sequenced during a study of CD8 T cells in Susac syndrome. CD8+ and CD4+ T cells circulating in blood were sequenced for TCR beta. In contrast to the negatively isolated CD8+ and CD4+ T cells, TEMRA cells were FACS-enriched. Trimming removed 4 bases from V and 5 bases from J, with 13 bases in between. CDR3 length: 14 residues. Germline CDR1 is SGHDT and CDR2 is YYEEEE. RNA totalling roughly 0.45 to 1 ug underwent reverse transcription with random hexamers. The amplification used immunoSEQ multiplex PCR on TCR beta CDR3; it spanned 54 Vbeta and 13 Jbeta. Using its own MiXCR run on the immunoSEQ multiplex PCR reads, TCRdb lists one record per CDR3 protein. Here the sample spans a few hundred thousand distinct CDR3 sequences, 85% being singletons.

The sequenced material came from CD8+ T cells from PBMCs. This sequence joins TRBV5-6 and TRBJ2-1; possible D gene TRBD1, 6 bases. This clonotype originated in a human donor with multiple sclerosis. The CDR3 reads CASSPGTFHNEQFF. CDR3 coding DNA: TGTGCCAGCAGCCCCGGGACATTTCACAATGAGCAGTTCTTC.